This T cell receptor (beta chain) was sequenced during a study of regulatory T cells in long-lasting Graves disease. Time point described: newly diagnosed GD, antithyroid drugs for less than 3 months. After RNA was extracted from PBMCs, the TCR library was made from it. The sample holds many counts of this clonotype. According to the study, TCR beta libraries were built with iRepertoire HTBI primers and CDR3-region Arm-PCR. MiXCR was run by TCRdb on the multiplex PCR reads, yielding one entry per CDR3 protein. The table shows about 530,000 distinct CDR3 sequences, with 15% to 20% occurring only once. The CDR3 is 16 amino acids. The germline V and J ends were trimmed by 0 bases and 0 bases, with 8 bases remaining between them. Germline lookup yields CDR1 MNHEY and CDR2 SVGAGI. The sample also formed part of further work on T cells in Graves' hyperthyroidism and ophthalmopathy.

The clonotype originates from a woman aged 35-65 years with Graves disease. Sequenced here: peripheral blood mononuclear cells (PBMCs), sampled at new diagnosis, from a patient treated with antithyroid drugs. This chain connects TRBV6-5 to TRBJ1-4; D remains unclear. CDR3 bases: TGTGCCAGCAGTTACTCGGCGACTACAACTAATGAAAAACTGTTTTTT. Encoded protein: CASSYSATTTNEKLFF.